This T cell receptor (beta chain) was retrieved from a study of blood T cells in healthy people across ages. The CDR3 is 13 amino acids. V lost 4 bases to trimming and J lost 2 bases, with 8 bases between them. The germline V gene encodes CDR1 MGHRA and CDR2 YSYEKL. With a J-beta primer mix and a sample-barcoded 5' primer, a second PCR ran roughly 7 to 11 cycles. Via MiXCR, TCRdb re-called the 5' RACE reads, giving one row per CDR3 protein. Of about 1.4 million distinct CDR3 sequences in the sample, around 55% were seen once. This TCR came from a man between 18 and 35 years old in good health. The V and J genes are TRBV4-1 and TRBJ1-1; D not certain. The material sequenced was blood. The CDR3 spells CASSRSVNTEAFF. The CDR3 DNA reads TGCGCCAGCAGCCGCTCCGTAAACACTGAAGCTTTCTTT.